This record concerns one T cell receptor beta chain sequence. The data are from a study of CD8 T cells in Susac syndrome. The CDR3 spans 13 residues. The V gene's germline CDR1 is SQVTM and CDR2 ANQGSEA. V lost 7 bases and J lost 3; bases outside the gene matches: 9. Random hexamers were used to reverse transcribe the RNA input (roughly 0.5 to 1 ug). The TCR beta CDR3 was amplified by immunoSEQ multiplex PCR across 54 Vbeta, 13 Jbeta. MiXCR, run by TCRdb on the immunoSEQ multiplex PCR reads, gives a single entry per CDR3 protein. The data show about 300,000 distinct CDR3 sequences, roughly 94% seen once. The patients serving as multiple sclerosis controls were treatment-naive. They had stable or active relapsing-remitting disease and fulfilled revised McDonald criteria.

What was sequenced was CD4+ T cells from PBMCs. The TCR was taken from a human donor with multiple sclerosis. The V gene is TRBV29-1, the J gene TRBJ2-7; 7 bases match TRBD2. CDR3 sequence: CSALGAGRYEQYF. In DNA, the CDR3 is TGCAGCGCCCTAGGAGCGGGGCGCTACGAGCAGTACTTC.